This TCR beta chain was found in a study of blood T cell repertoires in COVID-19. Germline CDR1 is SGHVS and CDR2 is FQNEAQ. V lost 5 bases to trimming and J lost 0 bases, with 13 bases between them. The CDR3 is 15 amino acids. Only in-frame clones appear in the TCRdb table, and some are missing; sequencing was by immunoSEQ multiplex PCR. The sample lists approximately 300,000 clones; 70% to 90% were seen once. The sequenced material came from PBMCs or T cells enriched from blood (not recorded which). The chain joins TRBV7-8 to TRBJ1-2, with TRBD1 as a possible D gene (5 bases). This receptor was taken from a woman aged 25 to 39 who had recovered from COVID-19. As DNA, the CDR3 is TGTGCCAGCAGCCCACCTTCGGGGGCTAACTATGGCTACACCTTC. Protein product: CASSPPSGANYGYTF. Combining the CDR3 with reference TRBV7-8 and TRBJ1-2 gives the whole variable domain GAGVSQSPRYKVAKRGQDVALRCDPISGHVSLFWYQQALGQGPEFLTYFQNEAQLDKSGLPSDRFFAERPEGSVSTLKIQRTQQEDSAVYLCASSPPSGANYGYTFGSGTRLTVV.